These 26 T cell receptor beta chains were sequenced from one sample in a study of T cell responses to AZD1222 COVID-19 vaccine. Method: immunoSEQ multiplex PCR; TCRdb's copy keeps in-frame clones and lacks some. The sample yields tens of thousands of clones, 75% to 95% seen once. The sequencing here drew on peripheral blood, taken 28 days after the second dose of the MenACWY control vaccine. These TCRs come from an adult who received the MenACWY meningococcal vaccine as a control.

The V gene is TRBV5-5, the J gene TRBJ1-4; TRBD1 is a possible D gene (6 bases). The CDR3 spans 15 residues. V lost 0 bases, J lost 5 bases, and 11 bases lay in between. In germline, CDR1 is SGHKS, CDR2 YYEKEE (reference sequence). The CDR3 DNA is TGTGCCAGCAGCTTGGGGCAGGGGTGGAATGAAAAACTGTTTTTT. Residues: CASSLGQGWNEKLFF.

The chain couples TRBV5-8 to TRBJ1-1; D is undetermined. Trimming stripped 4 bases from V and 1 base from J, with 17 bases between. In germline, CDR1 is SGHTS, CDR2 YDEGEE. The CDR3 length is 16 residues. The CDR3 region is CASSVGRVLRNTEAFF. The CDR3 region has the DNA TGTGCCAGCAGCGTTGGAAGGGTACTTCGGAACACTGAAGCTTTCTTT.

The rearrangement joins TRBV18 to TRBJ2-6, with D unclear. CDR3 length: 14 residues. Trimming shortened V by 0 bases and J by 1 base, and 1 base separated the two germline ends. Germline loops: CDR1 KGHSH, CDR2 LQKENI. This CDR3 is CASSPPSGANVLTF. The DNA of the CDR3 is TGTGCCAGCTCACCACCGTCTGGGGCCAACGTCCTGACTTTC.

V is TRBV28 and J is TRBJ2-7; 7 bases map to TRBD2. CDR3 length equals 14 residues. Trimming at V came to 5 bases and at J to 2 bases, leaving 6 bases not matched to a gene. CDR1 is MDHEN, CDR2 SYDVKM, per germline. For the CDR3, the DNA is TGTGCCAGCAGTCCCGCGGGGGTCCCCTACGAGCAGTACTTC. Protein sequence: CASSPAGVPYEQYF.

The chain couples TRBV28 to TRBJ2-6, with D possibly matching TRBD2 (8 bases). V lost 5 bases and J lost 2, with 16 bases in between. Germline values: CDR1 MDHEN, CDR2 SYDVKM. The CDR3 is 17 residues long. CDR3 bases: TGTGCCAGCAGTAAAAACAGGGGACTAGCTGGGGCCAACGTCCTGACTTTC. It specifies CASSKNRGLAGANVLTF.

The chain joins TRBV19 to TRBJ2-1; TRBD2 might be the D (5 bases). CDR1 and CDR2 (germline): LNHDA, SQIVND (reference sequence). V was clipped by 3 bases and J by 8 bases, with 17 bases between them. The CDR3 spans 15 residues. CDR3 loop: CASSILREIGDEQFF. For the CDR3, the DNA is TGTGCCAGTAGTATCCTCCGGGAAATTGGAGATGAGCAGTTCTTC.

The CDR3 region is CASSIASSYEQYF. In DNA, the CDR3 is TGTGCCAGTAGTATTGCTAGCAGCTACGAGCAGTACTTC. The gene calls are TRBV19 and TRBJ2-7, with D possibly being TRBD2 (5 bases). Trimming stripped 3 bases from V and 3 bases from J, with 9 bases between. The CDR3 spans 13 residues. Per the germline V gene, CDR1 is LNHDA and CDR2 is SQIVND (reference sequence).

The V call is TRBV5-5, the J call TRBJ1-5; 7 positions match TRBD1. The CDR3 totals 15 residues. V lost 4 bases to trimming and J lost 3 bases; unmatched junction nucleotides: 7. Per germline, CDR1 SGHKS and CDR2 YYEKEE (reference sequence). In nucleotides, the CDR3 is TGTGCCAGCAGCAGACGGACAGGCGCCAATCAGCCCCAGCATTTT. It codes for CASSRRTGANQPQHF.

V and J are TRBV4-2 and TRBJ2-7, with TRBD2 identical over 16 bases. This CDR3 contains 21 residues. The V gene's germline CDR1 is LGHNA and CDR2 YNFKEQ. V lost 4 bases, J lost 4 bases, and 19 bases stayed unmatched. The CDR3 bases are TGTGCCAGCAGCCTCGGCGGAGCGACCGGGACTAGCGGGAGGGCCAGGTACGAGCAGTACTTC. This codes for CASSLGGATGTSGRARYEQYF.

The gene calls are TRBV28 and TRBJ2-7, with D hard to call. From germline, CDR1 is MDHEN and CDR2 SYDVKM. CDR3 length: 13 amino acids. The V and J ends lost 8 bases and 0 bases respectively, with 11 bases between them. For the CDR3, the DNA is TGTGCCAGCGGCTCCCATAGCTCCTACGAGCAGTACTTC. Protein: CASGSHSSYEQYF.

The chain uses TRBV9 and TRBJ2-1; the match to TRBD2 covers 14 bases. J lost 7 bases, V lost 4 bases, and 10 bases had no gene match. This CDR3 is built from 17 residues. CDR1 and CDR2 from the germline V gene are SGDLS and YYNGEE. CDR3 DNA: TGTGCCAGCAGCCCATTCATGGGACTAGCGGGAGCAAATGAGCAGTTCTTC. As protein: CASSPFMGLAGANEQFF.

This clone showed up just once. V and J are TRBV10-2 and TRBJ1-1; D gene uncertain. The V gene lost 8 bases and the J gene lost 1 base, with 5 bases spanning the gap. The CDR3 length is 11 residues. Germline CDR1 and CDR2: WSHSY and SAAADI. CDR3 residues: CASRTNTEAFF. The CDR3, as DNA: TGCGCCAGCCGGACGAACACTGAAGCTTTCTTT.

The table lists this clone with a count of one. The chain carries TRBV5-4 and TRBJ1-1; the D gene is possibly TRBD1 (5 bases). Germline V CDR1 and CDR2: SGHNT, YYREEE (reference sequence). V gave up 0 bases and J gave up 0 bases, with 9 bases separating them. The CDR3 is 15 residues long. CDR3 nucleotide sequence: TGTGCCAGCAGCTTGGGGGGACTCGTGAACACTGAAGCTTTCTTT. Residues: CASSLGGLVNTEAFF.

V and J are TRBV27 and TRBJ1-2; weak D call: TRBD1 (5 bases). Looked up from germline, CDR1 is MNHEY and CDR2 is SMNVEV (reference sequence). The V gene lost 7 bases and the J gene lost 4 bases, with 10 bases spanning the gap. CDR3 size: 12 residues. CDR3 DNA sequence: TGTGCCAGCACCGGAAGGGGCTATGGCTACACCTTC. Translation: CASTGRGYGYTF.

V gene TRBV19 combines with J gene TRBJ1-2; D is ambiguous. This CDR3 is built from 15 residues. The V end was cut by 4 bases, the J end by 7 bases, with 19 bases between. The germline V gene encodes CDR1 LNHDA and CDR2 SQIVND (reference sequence). The CDR3 loop is CASSTQTTRVGGYTF. In DNA, the CDR3 is TGTGCCAGTAGTACCCAAACTACTAGGGTGGGTGGCTACACCTTC.

The V and J genes are TRBV7-8 and TRBJ2-7; 7 bases are shared with TRBD1. The CDR3 is 14 residues long. V lost 1 base to trimming and J lost 2 bases; unmatched junction nucleotides: 2. CDR1 SGHVS and CDR2 FQNEAQ come from the germline V gene. This CDR3 is CASSLDQGAYEQYF. The DNA for the CDR3 is TGTGCCAGCAGCTTAGACCAGGGGGCCTACGAGCAGTACTTC.

The chain uses TRBV6-2 or TRBV6-3 and TRBJ1-1, with TRBD1 matching 7 bases. The germline gives CDR1 MNHEY, CDR2 SVGEGT. V lost 6 bases to trimming and J lost 4 bases; unmatched junction nucleotides: 11. The CDR3 loop spans 15 amino acids. In DNA, the CDR3 is TGTGCCAGCAGCCCCCAGGGGGTCCCGACCACTGAAGCTTTCTTT. Protein product: CASSPQGVPTTEAFF.

The CDR3 coding sequence is TGTGCCAGCAGCCCCTGGACTAGCCGGGGTAATGAGCAGTTCTTC. It yields the protein CASSPWTSRGNEQFF. The chain carries TRBV2 and TRBJ2-1, with 8 bases aligning to TRBD2. Trimming cost V 6 bases and J 7 bases; bases outside gene matches: 11. The length of the CDR3 is 15 residues. The germline V gene has CDR1 SNHLY and CDR2 FYNNEI.

The V gene is TRBV6-5, the J gene TRBJ2-1; 9 positions agree with TRBD2. V lost 2 bases, J lost 4 bases, and 3 bases stayed unmatched. The CDR3 has 15 amino acids. Germline lookup yields CDR1 MNHEY and CDR2 SVGAGI. CDR3: CASSYGLAGYNEQFF. DNA of the CDR3: TGTGCCAGCAGTTACGGGCTAGCGGGGTACAATGAGCAGTTCTTC.

V and J are TRBV19 and TRBJ1-5; 7 bases are shared with TRBD1. The germline V gene has CDR1 LNHDA and CDR2 SQIVND (reference sequence). This CDR3 has 16 amino acids. V was pared by 3 bases and J by 1 base, with 6 bases of the junction left unmatched. CDR3: CASSMRNRGSNQPQHF. CDR3 DNA sequence: TGTGCCAGTAGTATGAGGAACAGGGGAAGCAATCAGCCCCAGCATTTT.

This clone was found once. The V gene is TRBV4-3, the J gene TRBJ2-1; D is uncertain. Per the germline V gene, CDR1 is LGHNA and CDR2 is YSLEER. The V end lost 0 bases, the J end lost 0 bases, and 9 bases lay between the germline ends. The CDR3 is 16 residues long. CDR3 residues: CASSQDELTSYNEQFF. DNA for the CDR3: TGCGCCAGCAGCCAAGACGAGCTGACCTCCTACAATGAGCAGTTCTTC.

The gene calls are TRBV29-1 and TRBJ2-5; 8 positions agree with TRBD1. The CDR3 totals 11 residues. The V gene end was trimmed by 6 bases and the J gene end by 6 bases; junction bases not matched to a gene: 3. CDR1 and CDR2 (germline): SQVTM, ANQGSEA. The CDR3 protein is CSVPRGQTQYF. The CDR3 DNA follows: TGCAGCGTCCCCAGGGGGCAGACCCAGTACTTC.

In DNA form, the CDR3 reads TGTGCCAGCAGCTACCGGGACAGGGGAACGTACGAGCAGTACTTC. Translation gives CASSYRDRGTYEQYF. V usage is TRBV5-6 and J usage is TRBJ2-7; 10 bases are a match to TRBD1. This CDR3 has 15 residues. Germline V gives CDR1 SGHDT, CDR2 YYEEEE. The V gene end was trimmed by 3 bases and the J gene end by 4 bases; junction bases not matched to a gene: 7.

This chain connects TRBV5-1 to TRBJ2-3, with 9 bases fitting TRBD2. Germline V gene lookup returns CDR1 SGHRS and CDR2 YFSETQ. Trimming removed 2 bases from V and 4 bases from J; junction bases left unmatched: 8. The CDR3 covers 16 residues. The CDR3 protein is CASSFPAGGTSDTQYF. In nucleotides, the CDR3 is TGCGCCAGCAGCTTCCCAGCGGGAGGAACTTCAGATACGCAGTATTTT.

The rearrangement joins TRBV13 to TRBJ1-2, with D perhaps matching TRBD1 (5 bases). V dropped 9 bases and J dropped 8 bases, with 22 bases sitting between them. The CDR3 covers 14 residues. CDR1 PRHDT and CDR2 FYEKMQ come from the germline V gene (reference sequence). The CDR3: CASSPRAGVFGYTF. CDR3 in DNA: TGTGCCAGTTCCCCACGTGCGGGGGTATTCGGCTACACCTTC. The full variable domain, with the rest looked up from reference TRBV13 and TRBJ1-2, is AAGVIQSPRHLIKEKRETATLKCYPIPRHDTVYWYQQGPGQDPQFLISFYEKMQSDKGSIPDRFSAQQFSDYHSELNMSSLELGDSALYFCASSPRAGVFGYTFGSGTRLTVV.

The chain carries TRBV19 and TRBJ1-2; D is uncertain. V was shortened by 5 bases and J by 2 bases, with 12 bases between the two germline ends. Germline V gene data show CDR1 as LNHDA and CDR2 as SQIVND (reference sequence). The CDR3 contains 14 residues. The CDR3 loop is CASSEYRGNYGYTF. The CDR3 DNA is TGTGCCAGTAGTGAATATAGAGGGAACTATGGCTACACCTTC.